This is a list of T cell receptor beta chains from one sample in a study of cytomegalovirus exposure and HLA in healthy donors. Here immunoSEQ multiplex PCR was the method, and the copy in TCRdb shows in-frame clones only, minus some. The sample holds some 140,000 clones, about 80% seen once. Sequenced input: PBMCs. The origin of the receptors is a man aged 25 to 45 in good health and CMV-seropositive. CDR3s include the opening cysteine and the closing phenylalanine or tryptophan. The D gene is left open where the match is weak. Size values are once, few and many counts, or a class for expanded clones, and some rows have none.

TRBJ2-1,TRBV29-1,-,-,TGCAGCGTTGTTAGCTCCTACAATGAGCAGTTCTTC,CSVVSSYNEQFF
TRBJ2-3,TRBV18,TRBD2,-,TGTGCCAGCTCACCACTGATAACGCGGGAGGGGAGGAATACGCAGTATTTT,CASSPLITREGRNTQYF
TRBJ2-2,TRBV5-1,TRBD2,once,TGCGCCAGCAGCCGGGAGGGTTCGAACACCGGGGAGCTGTTTTTT,CASSREGSNTGELFF
TRBJ2-1,TRBV7-3,-,-,TGTGCCAGCAGCTTAAAGGGGGGGGGTGTTGAGCAGTTCTTC,CASSLKGGGVEQFF
TRBJ2-2,TRBV7-2,TRBD2,-,TGTGCCAGCAGACCAAGGACTAGCGGGAGATCCCCCGGGGAGCTGTTTTTT,CASRPRTSGRSPGELFF
TRBJ2-1,TRBV30,-,-,TGTGCCTGGAGTCCGGGCAATGAGCAGTTCTTC,CAWSPGNEQFF
TRBJ1-2,TRBV28,-,-,TGTGCCATCGAAAGCCCAGGGGCAGGGGTCTATGGCTACACCTTC,CAIESPGAGVYGYTF
TRBJ2-1,TRBV5-1,-,-,TGCGCCAGCAGCTCAAGGCGGGCAGGGGCCCAAAATGAGCAGTTCTTC,CASSSRRAGAQNEQFF
TRBJ1-2,TRBV28,TRBD1,-,TGTGCCAGCAGTTCTCTACAGGGGGTTGACTATGGCTACACCTTC,CASSSLQGVDYGYTF
TRBJ2-5,TRBV11-1,-,few,TGTGCCAGCAGCTTAAACAGGCAAGAGACCCAGTACTTC,CASSLNRQETQYF
TRBJ2-2,TRBV7-2,TRBD2,-,TGTGCCAGCAGAGGACTAGCCGAGAACACCGGGGAGCTGTTTTTT,CASRGLAENTGELFF
TRBJ2-1,TRBV27,TRBD2,-,TGTGCCAGCAGTTTAACTAGCGGGAGTTATGGTGAGCAGTTCTTC,CASSLTSGSYGEQFF
TRBJ1-1,TRBV6-5,-,-,TGTGCCAGCAGTCCCCGGCAGGGGTCTGAAGCTTTCTTT,CASSPRQGSEAFF
TRBJ2-1,TRBV4-2,TRBD2,-,TGTGCCAGCAGCCATTCTAGCGGGAGAAGGGATGAGCAGTTCTTC,CASSHSSGRRDEQFF
TRBJ2-7,TRBV7-8,-,-,TGTGCCAGCAGCTTATCCGGGAAAGACTACGAGCAGTACTTC,CASSLSGKDYEQYF
TRBJ2-5,TRBV28,TRBD2,few,TGTGCCAGCAGTTTAACTAGCGGGAGCCTCCAAGAGACCCAGTACTTC,CASSLTSGSLQETQYF
TRBJ2-5,TRBV28,-,-,TGTGCCAGCAGTTCCCCGGGAGCCCAAGAGACCCAGTACTTC,CASSSPGAQETQYF
TRBJ2-7,TRBV5-4,TRBD1,-,TGTGCCAGCAGCCCAGGGCGGACAGGGGGCGAGCAGTACTTC,CASSPGRTGGEQYF
TRBJ2-3,TRBV11-3,TRBD2,-,TGTGCCAGCAGCAAGGGGACTAGCGGACGCACAGATACGCAGTATTTT,CASSKGTSGRTDTQYF
TRBJ1-4,TRBV2,-,-,TGTGCCAGCAGTGCGACAGAGGTCTCTAAAAAACTGTTTTTT,CASSATEVSKKLFF
TRBJ2-7,TRBV5-6,TRBD2,-,TGTGCCAGCAGCGCCGGACTAGCCTACGAGCAGTACTTC,CASSAGLAYEQYF
TRBJ2-1,TRBV7-9,-,-,TGTGCCAGCGCACGGAGCTCCTACAATGAGCAGTTCTTC,CASARSSYNEQFF
TRBJ2-2,TRBV5-1,-,-,TGCGCCAGCAAGGAGGGGTTGCCCGGGGAGCTGTTTTTT,CASKEGLPGELFF
TRBJ2-2,TRBV5-6,TRBD2,-,TGTGCCAGCAGCTCAGGAGCGGGGACGAACACCGGGGAGCTGTTTTTT,CASSSGAGTNTGELFF
TRBJ1-2,TRBV4-2,-,-,TGTGCCAGCAGCCAAGCAGGGAATCACGATGGCTACACCTTC,CASSQAGNHDGYTF
TRBJ1-1,TRBV28,-,-,TGTGCCAGCAAAGGAGGGGAGGTAGCTTTCTTT,CASKGGEVAFF
TRBJ1-1,TRBV6-5,-,-,TGTGCCAGCAGTTACACAATGAACACTGAAGCTTTCTTT,CASSYTMNTEAFF
TRBJ1-5,TRBV9,TRBD1,-,TGTGCCAGCAGCGAACAGGGGGATGGAAATCAGCCCCAGCATTTT,CASSEQGDGNQPQHF
TRBJ2-7,TRBV2,-,once,TGTGCCAGCCTAGGACATCAAACCGGCGAGCAGTACTTC,CASLGHQTGEQYF
TRBJ2-7,TRBV19,TRBD2,-,TGTGCCAGTAGTTTGACTAGCGGGACCTACGAGCAGTACTTC,CASSLTSGTYEQYF
TRBJ1-5,TRBV19,TRBD1,-,TGTGCCAGTAGTATCCGAACAGGGGCTCCCAATCAGCCCCAGCATTTT,CASSIRTGAPNQPQHF
TRBJ1-3,TRBV10-2,-,-,TGCGCCAGCAAAGAGGGGGTCGTCAGCTCTGGAAACACCATATATTTT,CASKEGVVSSGNTIYF
TRBJ1-2,TRBV27,-,-,TGTGCCAGCAGCCCTCCGGGACACACGGGCGGCTACACCTTC,CASSPPGHTGGYTF
TRBJ2-3,TRBV2,TRBD1,-,TGTGCCAGCAGTGATCCCCCGGGACAGGGCTCAGATACGCAGTATTTT,CASSDPPGQGSDTQYF
TRBJ2-6,TRBV28,TRBD1,-,TGTGCCAGCAGTTCCTATGGACAGGCCTCTGGGGCCGACGTCCTGACTTTC,CASSSYGQASGADVLTF
TRBJ2-1,TRBV7-9,TRBD2,-,TGTGCCAGCAGCCTAGCGGGAGTACCTGAGCAGTTCTTC,CASSLAGVPEQFF
TRBJ2-7,TRBV10-3,-,-,TGTGCCATCGAAGACCAGGAAAACTACGAGCAGTACTTC,CAIEDQENYEQYF
TRBJ2-7,TRBV19,TRBD1,-,TGTGCCAGTAGTCCGAGGACAGGGGAACCCTACGAGCAGTACTTC,CASSPRTGEPYEQYF
TRBJ2-1,TRBV30,-,once,TGTGCCTGGAGCGCGGTGGGTGAGCAGTTCTTC,CAWSAVGEQFF
TRBJ2-7,TRBV4-2,TRBD2,-,TGTGCCAGCAGCCAGCAACTGGGCGGGGCTAGCGGGAACTACGAGCAGTACTTC,CASSQQLGGASGNYEQYF
TRBJ2-1,TRBV6-1,TRBD2,-,TGTGCCAGCAGCAGAGCGGGAGCCTACAATGAGCAGTTCTTC,CASSRAGAYNEQFF
TRBJ1-1,TRBV7-3,TRBD1,-,TGTGCCAGCAGCTTAGCTTCGGACAGGGGAGACACTGAAGCTTTCTTT,CASSLASDRGDTEAFF
TRBJ2-5,TRBV7-9,-,-,TGTGCCGGCAGGACGGAGAGTAGGTGGGAGACCCAGTACTTC,CAGRTESRWETQYF
TRBJ1-1,TRBV7-9,-,-,TGTGCCAGCAGCTTAGTCCCGGTCCCTGAAGCTTTCTTT,CASSLVPVPEAFF
TRBJ1-1,TRBV11-2,-,-,TGTGCCAGCAGCCCCACCGGGAACACTGAAGCTTTCTTT,CASSPTGNTEAFF
TRBJ1-1,TRBV28,-,-,TGTGCCAGCAGTCTACCAACAGGGTTGGGCACTGAAGCTTTCTTT,CASSLPTGLGTEAFF
TRBJ2-3,TRBV10-1,-,-,TGCGCCAGCAGCGATAACACAGGGATCGTGGATACGCAGTATTTT,CASSDNTGIVDTQYF
TRBJ2-5,TRBV7-6,-,-,TGTGCCAGCAGCGCTCTACAAGAGACCCAGTACTTC,CASSALQETQYF
TRBJ1-3,TRBV6-5,TRBD1,-,TGTGCCAGCACCGGACAGGGGAGCTCTGGAAACACCATATATTTT,CASTGQGSSGNTIYF
TRBJ2-5,TRBV7-9,TRBD2,-,TGTGCCAGCAGCTTTAGCGGGAGAGTAGAGACCCAGTACTTC,CASSFSGRVETQYF
TRBJ1-5,TRBV28,-,-,TGTGCCAGCAGTTTACGGGGGATGAGCAATCAGCCCCAGCATTTT,CASSLRGMSNQPQHF
TRBJ2-2,TRBV29-1,-,once,TGCAGCGCCAAATCTGGCAGGTATTCCGGGGAGCTGTTTTTT,CSAKSGRYSGELFF
TRBJ1-6,TRBV4-1,-,-,TGCGCCAGCAGCCCTCGGGAGTATTCACCCCTCCACTTT,CASSPREYSPLHF
TRBJ2-3,TRBV5-1,-,-,TGCGCCAGCAGCTTGGCCGGGTCTGGTGGAGATACGCAGTATTTT,CASSLAGSGGDTQYF
TRBJ2-3,TRBV21-1,-,-,TGTGCCAGCAGCAAAGTCGACCGAATCCGAGACAGGACACGCACAGATACGCAGTATTTT,CASSKVDRIRDRTRTDTQYF
TRBJ2-7,TRBV4-2,-,-,TGTGCCAGCAGCCAAGATTGGTCGGGAATTCCCCCTAGCGAGCAGTACTTC,CASSQDWSGIPPSEQYF
TRBJ2-3,TRBV5-1,TRBD1,-,TGCGCCAGTGCCCTCGGGACAGCTACAGATACGCAGTATTTT,CASALGTATDTQYF